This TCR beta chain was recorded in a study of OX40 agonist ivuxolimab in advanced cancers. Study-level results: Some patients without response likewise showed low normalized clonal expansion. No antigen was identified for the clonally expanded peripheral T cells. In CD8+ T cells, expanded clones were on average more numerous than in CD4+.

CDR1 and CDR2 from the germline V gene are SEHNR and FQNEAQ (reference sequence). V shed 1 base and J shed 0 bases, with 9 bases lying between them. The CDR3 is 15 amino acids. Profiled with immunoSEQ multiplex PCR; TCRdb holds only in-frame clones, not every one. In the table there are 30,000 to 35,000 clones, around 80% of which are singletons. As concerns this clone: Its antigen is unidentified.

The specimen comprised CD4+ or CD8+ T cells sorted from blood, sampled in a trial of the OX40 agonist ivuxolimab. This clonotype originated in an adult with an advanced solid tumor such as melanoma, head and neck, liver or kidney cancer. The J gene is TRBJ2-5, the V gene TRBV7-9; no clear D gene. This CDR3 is CASSLEGLYQETQYF. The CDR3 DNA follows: TGTGCCAGCAGCTTAGAAGGGTTGTACCAAGAGACCCAGTACTTC.